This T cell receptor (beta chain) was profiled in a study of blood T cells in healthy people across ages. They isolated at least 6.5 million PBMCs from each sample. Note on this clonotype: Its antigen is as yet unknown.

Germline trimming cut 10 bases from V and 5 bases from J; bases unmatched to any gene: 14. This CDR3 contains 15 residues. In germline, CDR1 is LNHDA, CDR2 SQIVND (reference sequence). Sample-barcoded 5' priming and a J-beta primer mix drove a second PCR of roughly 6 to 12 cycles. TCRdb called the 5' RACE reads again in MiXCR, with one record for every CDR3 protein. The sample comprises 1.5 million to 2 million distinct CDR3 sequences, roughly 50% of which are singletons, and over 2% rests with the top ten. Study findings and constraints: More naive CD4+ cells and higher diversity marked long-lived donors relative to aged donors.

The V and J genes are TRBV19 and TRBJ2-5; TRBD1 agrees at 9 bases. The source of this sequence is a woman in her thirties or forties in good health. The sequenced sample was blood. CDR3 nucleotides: TGTGCCACCCAACCAAACAGGGGGCGCGGGGAGACCCAGTACTTC. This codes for CATQPNRGRGETQYF.